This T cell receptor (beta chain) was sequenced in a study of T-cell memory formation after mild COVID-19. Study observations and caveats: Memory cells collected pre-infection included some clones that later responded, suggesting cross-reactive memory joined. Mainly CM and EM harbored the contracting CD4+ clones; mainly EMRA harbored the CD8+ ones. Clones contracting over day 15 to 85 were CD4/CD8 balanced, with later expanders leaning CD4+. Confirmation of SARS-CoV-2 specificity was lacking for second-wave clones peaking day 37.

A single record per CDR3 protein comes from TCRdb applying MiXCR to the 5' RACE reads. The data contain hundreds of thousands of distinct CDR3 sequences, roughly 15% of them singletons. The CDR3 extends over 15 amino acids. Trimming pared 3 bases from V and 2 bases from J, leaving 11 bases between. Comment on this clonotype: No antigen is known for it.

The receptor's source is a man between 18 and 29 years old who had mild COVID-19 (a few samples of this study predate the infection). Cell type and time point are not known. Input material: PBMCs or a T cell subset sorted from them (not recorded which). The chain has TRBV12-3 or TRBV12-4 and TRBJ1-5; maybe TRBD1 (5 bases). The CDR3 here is CASSFSRVGNQPQHF. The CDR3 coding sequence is TGTGCCAGCAGTTTCAGCAGGGTGGGCAATCAGCCCCAGCATTTT.